This TCR beta chain was found in a study of blood T cell repertoires in COVID-19. Turning to the study itself: There were acute and convalescent COVID-19 samples, and they came from the United States, Italy and Spain.

This clone was observed a few times. V lost 4 bases, J lost 5 bases, and 9 bases stayed unmatched. The CDR3 extends over 16 amino acids. In germline, CDR1 is MNHNS, CDR2 SASEGT. The assay was immunoSEQ multiplex PCR, and TCRdb's table has in-frame clones only and misses some. The sample holds under 55,000 clones, about 80% seen once. The chain employs TRBV6-1 and TRBJ1-5; 9 bases fit TRBD1. This clonotype was sampled from a man in his 70s with acute or convalescent COVID-19. Input material: peripheral blood. The CDR3 loop reads CASSALPWTGDQPQHF. CDR3 bases: TGTGCCAGCAGTGCCTTACCGTGGACAGGGGATCAGCCCCAGCATTTT.